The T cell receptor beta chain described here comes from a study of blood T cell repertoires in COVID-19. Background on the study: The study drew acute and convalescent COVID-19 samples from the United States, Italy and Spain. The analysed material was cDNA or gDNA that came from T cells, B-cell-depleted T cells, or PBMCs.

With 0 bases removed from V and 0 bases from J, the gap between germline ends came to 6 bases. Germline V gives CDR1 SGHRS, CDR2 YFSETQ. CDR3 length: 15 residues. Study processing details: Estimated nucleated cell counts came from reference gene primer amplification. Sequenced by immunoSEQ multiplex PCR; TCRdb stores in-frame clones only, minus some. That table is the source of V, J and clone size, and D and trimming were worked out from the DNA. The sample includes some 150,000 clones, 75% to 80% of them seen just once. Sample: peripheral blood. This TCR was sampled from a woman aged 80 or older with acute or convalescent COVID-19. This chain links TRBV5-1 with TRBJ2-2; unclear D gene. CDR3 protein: CASSLDRANTGELFF. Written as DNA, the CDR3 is TGCGCCAGCAGCTTGGACCGGGCGAACACCGGGGAGCTGTTTTTT.